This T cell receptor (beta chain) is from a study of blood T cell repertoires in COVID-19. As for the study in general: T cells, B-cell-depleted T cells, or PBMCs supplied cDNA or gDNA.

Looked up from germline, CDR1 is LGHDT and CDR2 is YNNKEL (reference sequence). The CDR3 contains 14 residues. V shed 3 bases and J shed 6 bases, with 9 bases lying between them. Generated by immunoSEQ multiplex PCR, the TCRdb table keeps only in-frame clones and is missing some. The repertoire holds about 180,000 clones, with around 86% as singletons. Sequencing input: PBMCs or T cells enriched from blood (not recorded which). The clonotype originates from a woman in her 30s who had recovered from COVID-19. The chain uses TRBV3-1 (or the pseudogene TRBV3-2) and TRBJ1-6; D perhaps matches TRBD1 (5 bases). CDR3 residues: CASSQYRGNSPLHF. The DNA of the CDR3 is TGTGCCAGCAGCCAGTATAGGGGTAATTCACCCCTCCACTTT.